This TCR beta chain came from a study of T cells in Graves' hyperthyroidism and ophthalmopathy. Study outcomes and limitations: Most expanded thyroid clonotypes above 0.001 recurred in blood. The model foresaw ophthalmopathy a median around 6 months prior to onset.

The TCR beta CDR3 regions underwent amplification using RNA transcripts as the source. The HTBI primer set served for first-round RT-PCR of the TCR CDR3. In TCRdb, the multiplex PCR reads were re-called with MiXCR into one record per CDR3 protein. The repertoire holds 300,000 to 450,000 distinct CDR3 sequences, with about 18% as singletons. Deletions cut 6 bases from V and 5 bases from J, with 11 bases between. The CDR3 has 12 amino acids. CDR1 and CDR2 from the germline V gene are SQVTM and ANQGSEA. A few counts support this clonotype. Its antigen is not identified. A Clinical Activity Score of at least 3, a NOSPECS grade of at least 4 and a duration under 3 months were recorded in the ophthalmopathy patients. Fresh peripheral blood, about 9.6 ml, yielded the PBMCs.

The material sequenced was blood. This receptor was taken from a man aged 18 to 30 with Graves' ophthalmopathy. The rearrangement uses TRBV29-1 and TRBJ1-5; possibly TRBD1 for D (6 bases). The CDR3 DNA follows: TGCAGCGTAGGGACATCAGATCAGCCCCAGCATTTT. Protein product: CSVGTSDQPQHF.